These 27 T cell receptor beta chains came from one sample sequenced in a study of shared clonotypes between healthy human individuals. Here immunoSEQ multiplex PCR was the method, and the copy in TCRdb shows in-frame clones only, minus some. The table records around 690,000 clones, 90% of them present only once. The sample consisted of memory CD8+ T cells from PBMCs. Subset: CD45RO+ cells pooled with CCR7-negative TemRA cells. The receptor source for this set is a man younger than 30 in good health. Some clones in this sample may be carry-over from other donors' samples.

The genes are TRBV12-5 and TRBJ2-5; 12 nucleotides match TRBD1. The germline gives CDR1 LGHNT, CDR2 FRNRAP. Losses at the gene ends were 4 bases for V and 1 base for J; bases not matched to a gene: 19. This CDR3 is 21 amino acids long. The CDR3 is CASGSPGQGARVAGSQETQYF. The CDR3 region has the DNA TGTGCTAGTGGTTCGCCGGGACAGGGGGCGCGGGTAGCGGGATCCCAAGAGACCCAGTACTTC.

V usage is TRBV27 and J usage is TRBJ1-2; maybe TRBD1 (5 bases). Germline V gene sequence: CDR1 MNHEY, CDR2 SMNVEV (reference sequence). Trimming removed 8 bases from V and 8 bases from J, with 12 bases in between. The CDR3 sequence is 11 residues long. CDR3: CASGASYGYTF. DNA for the CDR3: TGTGCCAGCGGGGCGTCATACGGCTACACCTTC.

This clone was picked up a small number of times. This chain connects TRBV27 to TRBJ1-5; 7 bases are a match to TRBD1. V lost 5 bases and J lost 7; bases outside the gene matches: 5. This CDR3 comprises 13 residues. Germline V lookup: CDR1 MNHEY, CDR2 SMNVEV (reference sequence). The CDR3, as DNA: TGTGCCAGCAGTAAAGACAGGGCACAGCCCCAGCATTTT. Amino acids: CASSKDRAQPQHF.

This clone was recorded a few times. Other nucleotide sequences in the sample specify the same CDR3. This chain uses TRBV27 with TRBJ1-1; D ambiguous. Looked up from germline, CDR1 is MNHEY and CDR2 is SMNVEV (reference sequence). This CDR3 is built from 13 residues. V shed 3 bases and J shed 2 bases, with 7 bases lying between them. The CDR3 is CASSLNPNTEAFF. CDR3 sequence (DNA): TGTGCCAGCAGTTTGAATCCAAACACTGAAGCTTTCTTT.

V is TRBV27 and J is TRBJ1-1, with 7 bases fitting TRBD1. Germline assignment: CDR1 MNHEY and CDR2 SMNVEV (reference sequence). The CDR3 length is 14 residues. Germline trimming cut 7 bases from V and 3 bases from J; bases unmatched to any gene: 8. The CDR3 here is CASTKTGVYTEAFF. CDR3 DNA sequence: TGTGCCAGCACCAAAACAGGGGTGTACACTGAAGCTTTCTTT.

In this sample, this clone turned up once. The genes are TRBV9 and TRBJ2-2; no clear D gene. Germline loops: CDR1 SGDLS, CDR2 YYNGEE. The CDR3 is made up of 13 amino acids. The V and J ends lost 4 bases and 4 bases respectively, with 8 bases between them. CDR3 amino acids: CASSWTGTGELFF. For the CDR3, the DNA is TGTGCCAGCAGCTGGACGGGCACCGGGGAGCTGTTTTTT.

This clone was observed once. The J gene is TRBJ1-4, the V gene TRBV2; TRBD1 agrees at 7 bases. CDR1 is SNHLY, CDR2 FYNNEI, per germline. V lost 6 bases and J lost 4; bases outside the gene matches: 8. The CDR3 length is 15 residues. CDR3 loop: CASSGLTGNNEKLFF. As DNA, the CDR3 is TGTGCCAGCAGCGGACTGACAGGGAATAATGAAAAACTGTTTTTT.

This clone was recorded a few times. The gene calls are TRBV19 and TRBJ2-3, with 7 bases that match TRBD1. J lost 4 bases, V lost 9 bases, and 10 bases had no gene match. CDR1 LNHDA and CDR2 SQIVND come from the germline V gene (reference sequence). There are 14 residues in the CDR3. CDR3 sequence (DNA): TGTGCCAGCCGTATCCCAGGGGGTGCAGATACGCAGTATTTT. It codes for CASRIPGGADTQYF.

The chain links TRBV5-1 to TRBJ2-7; D is undetermined. CDR1 and CDR2 (germline): SGHRS, YFSETQ. Trimming stripped 0 bases from V and 6 bases from J, with 16 bases between. CDR3 length: 15 amino acids. The CDR3 nucleotides read TGCGCCAGCAGCTTGGCTTACTACGGTCCTAGCGAGCAGTACTTC. This gives the protein CASSLAYYGPSEQYF.

This sequence joins TRBV5-8 and TRBJ2-7; D might be TRBD1 (5 bases). Germline values: CDR1 SGHTS, CDR2 YDEGEE. The CDR3 is 14 amino acids. Between the trimmed V and J ends, which lost 2 bases and 2 bases, there was a span of 11 bases. The CDR3 loop reads CASSLMDNAYEQYF. Here the CDR3 DNA reads TGTGCCAGCAGCTTAATGGACAATGCCTACGAGCAGTACTTC.

This rearrangement joins TRBV6-5 to TRBJ2-1; tentatively, D is TRBD2 (6 bases). Germline V lookup: CDR1 MNHEY, CDR2 SVGAGI. The CDR3 is made up of 16 amino acids. V was shortened by 0 bases and J by 2 bases, with 11 bases between the two germline ends. CDR3 sequence: CASSYSRGEAYNEQFF. Written as DNA, the CDR3 is TGTGCCAGCAGTTACTCGCGCGGGGAGGCCTACAATGAGCAGTTCTTC.

This clone was detected only a few times. The gene calls are TRBV10-1 and TRBJ2-2; tentative D call: TRBD1 (6 bases). The germline V gene has CDR1 WNHNN and CDR2 SYGVQD (reference sequence). Trimming pared 6 bases from V and 6 bases from J, leaving 8 bases between. The CDR3 consists of 12 residues. For the CDR3, the DNA is TGCGCCAGCAGGCAGGGGTCCGGGGAGCTGTTTTTT. Translation gives CASRQGSGELFF.

This clone was counted a few times. The CDR3 reads CASSKTVREDQPQHF. CDR3 DNA sequence: TGTGCCAGCAGCAAAACAGTGAGGGAGGATCAGCCCCAGCATTTT. The gene calls are TRBV21-1 and TRBJ1-5. TRBV21-1 corresponds to a pseudogene. The CDR3 has 15 amino acids.

This chain joins TRBV11-2 and TRBJ2-5, with a weak D call TRBD2 (5 bases). The CDR3 is made up of 15 amino acids. Germline CDR1 and CDR2: SGHAT and FQNNGV. Trimming took off 2 bases at V and 2 bases at J, with 12 bases between the two ends. The CDR3 DNA is TGTGCCAGCAGCTTATTACGGCTAGCACAAGAGACCCAGTACTTC. This codes for CASSLLRLAQETQYF.

The chain uses TRBV5-6 and TRBJ2-3; tentative D call: TRBD1 (6 bases). This CDR3 contains 16 residues. Trimming shortened V by 4 bases and J by 2 bases, and 17 bases separated the two germline ends. Germline-derived CDR1 and CDR2 are SGHDT and YYEEEE. The CDR3 sequence: CASSLRTGWTTDTQYF. In DNA, the CDR3 is TGTGCCAGCAGCCTACGAACAGGGTGGACCACAGATACGCAGTATTTT.

The gene calls are TRBV28 and TRBJ1-4; TRBD1 matches at 8 bases. This CDR3 spans 13 amino acids. Trimming took 8 bases from V and 8 from J; bases not matched to a gene: 7. Germline V gene data show CDR1 as MDHEN and CDR2 as SYDVKM. CDR3 sequence (DNA): TGTGCCAGCGTGTCCCGGGACAGGGAAAAACTGTTTTTT. It translates to CASVSRDREKLFF.

This chain uses TRBV28 with TRBJ1-1; a possible D gene is TRBD1 (5 bases). V lost 8 bases and J 5 bases, leaving 18 bases between the germline ends. CDR1 MDHEN and CDR2 SYDVKM come from the germline V gene. The CDR3 has 14 residues. The CDR3 is CASLLYRGRTEAFF. The CDR3 DNA reads TGTGCCAGCCTCCTTTACCGGGGGAGGACTGAAGCTTTCTTT.

V usage is TRBV9 and J usage is TRBJ2-5; either TRBD1 or TRBD2 may fit D (5 bases each). The CDR3 spans 14 residues. The V gene lost 4 bases and the J gene lost 1 base, with 11 bases spanning the gap. Germline CDR1 is SGDLS and CDR2 is YYNGEE. CDR3 in DNA: TGTGCCAGCAGCACGGGACGGCCCCAAGAGACCCAGTACTTC. Amino acids: CASSTGRPQETQYF.

The chain has TRBV7-9 and TRBJ2-5; D may be TRBD1 (6 bases). The CDR3 spans 15 residues. Trimming removed 5 bases at V and 3 bases at J, with 16 bases between. Germline V CDR1 and CDR2: SEHNR, FQNEAQ (reference sequence). The CDR3 DNA follows: TGTGCCAGCAGCCTTCCCATGGACAGAGAAGAGACCCAGTACTTC. Protein product: CASSLPMDREETQYF.

The chain joins TRBV28 to TRBJ1-2; D ambiguous. Per the germline V gene, CDR1 is MDHEN and CDR2 is SYDVKM. This CDR3 comprises 16 residues. V was cut by 2 bases and J by 7 bases, with 20 bases left in between. In DNA form, the CDR3 reads TGTGCCAGCAGTTTAGTTCCAGACGCCGGGCTTGTTGGCTACACCTTC. Protein sequence: CASSLVPDAGLVGYTF.

This sequence joins TRBV6-4 and TRBJ1-4; a weak D match, TRBD1 (6 bases). The CDR3 covers 16 residues. CDR1 MRHNA and CDR2 SNTAGT come from the germline V gene. Trimming pared 6 bases from V and 4 bases from J, leaving 18 bases between. The CDR3 DNA sequence: TGTGCCAGCAGATTCATTGGCCGGGACATTAATGAAAAACTGTTTTTT. Its translation: CASRFIGRDINEKLFF.

The CDR3, as DNA: TGTGCCAGCATGCTGTGGACCACTAATGAAAAACTGTTTTTT. This translates into CASMLWTTNEKLFF. This chain uses TRBV7-9 with TRBJ1-4; the D is unclear. Germline values: CDR1 SEHNR, CDR2 FQNEAQ (reference sequence). Trimming shortened V by 7 bases and J by 2 bases, and 11 bases separated the two germline ends. There are 14 residues in the CDR3. Drawing the rest from reference TRBV7-9 and TRBJ1-4, the complete variable domain is DTGVSQNPRHKITKRGQNVTFRCDPISEHNRLYWYRQTLGQGPEFLTYFQNEAQLEKSRLLSDRFSAERPKGSFSTLEIQRTEQGDSAMYLCASMLWTTNEKLFFGSGTQLSVL.

The J gene is TRBJ2-5, the V gene TRBV27; D remains unclear. From germline, CDR1 is MNHEY and CDR2 SMNVEV (reference sequence). The CDR3 spans 13 residues. Trimming cost V 7 bases and J 2 bases, with 11 bases left between them. Written as DNA, the CDR3 is TGTGCCAGCACCGCCCCCGGTCAAGAGACCCAGTACTTC. Translating gives CASTAPGQETQYF.

As concerns this clone: The sample contains more than one DNA sequence encoding this CDR3. The CDR3 region is CASSVGGANQPQHF. In nucleotides, the CDR3 is TGTGCCAGCAGCGTAGGGGGGGCCAATCAGCCCCAGCATTTT. This chain connects TRBV9 to TRBJ1-5, with D tentatively TRBD1 (6 bases). Trimming removed 0 bases from V and 3 bases from J, with 7 bases in between. The germline V gene encodes CDR1 SGDLS and CDR2 YYNGEE. This CDR3 region has 14 residues.

V is TRBV14 and J is TRBJ2-3; the D is unclear. Germline CDR1 and CDR2: SGHDN and FVKESK. This CDR3 contains 14 residues. With 4 bases removed from V and 6 bases from J, the gap between germline ends came to 14 bases. CDR3 DNA: TGTGCCAGCAGCCCTTTGCTACCTAGGGATACGCAGTATTTT. Its translation: CASSPLLPRDTQYF.

The genes are TRBV5-4 and TRBJ2-1; D perhaps matches TRBD2 (6 bases). The germline CDR1 and CDR2 sequences are SGHNT and YYREEE (reference sequence). The V and J ends lost 6 bases and 8 bases respectively, with 18 bases between them. The CDR3 covers 14 residues. The CDR3 here is CASILFGSRDEQFF. DNA for the CDR3: TGTGCCAGCATCCTCTTCGGGAGCCGCGATGAGCAGTTCTTC.

The chain joins TRBV7-9 to TRBJ2-3; D remains ambiguous. V was trimmed by 8 bases and J by 2 bases, leaving 11 bases between them. This CDR3 has 13 amino acids. Germline V gives CDR1 SEHNR, CDR2 FQNEAQ (reference sequence). The CDR3 region is CASESRVTDTQYF. Here the CDR3 DNA reads TGTGCCAGCGAGAGCCGTGTCACAGATACGCAGTATTTT. The full variable domain, rest sourced from reference TRBV7-9 and TRBJ2-3, is DTGVSQNPRHKITKRGQNVTFRCDPISEHNRLYWYRQTLGQGPEFLTYFQNEAQLEKSRLLSDRFSAERPKGSFSTLEIQRTEQGDSAMYLCASESRVTDTQYFGPGTRLTVL.